This record concerns one T cell receptor beta chain sequence. This sample is drawn from a study of control samples from healthy donors and cancer patients. V dropped 0 bases and J dropped 4; count of bases not matched to a gene: 5. This CDR3 spans 16 amino acids. CDR1 is LGHDT and CDR2 is YNNKEL in the germline V gene (reference sequence). Profiling relied on immunoSEQ multiplex PCR, and the TCRdb table lists in-frame clones only, not all of them. The table shows about 160,000 clones, with about 93% occurring only once. The sequencing sample was made of blood. The rearrangement links TRBV3-1 (or the pseudogene TRBV3-2) to TRBJ2-2; the match to TRBD2 covers 7 bases. This receptor was taken from a woman aged 25 to 39 in good health. The CDR3 DNA is TGTGCCAGCAGCCAAGATGGAGGCGGGGGCACCGGGGAGCTGTTTTTT. Its translation is CASSQDGGGGTGELFF.